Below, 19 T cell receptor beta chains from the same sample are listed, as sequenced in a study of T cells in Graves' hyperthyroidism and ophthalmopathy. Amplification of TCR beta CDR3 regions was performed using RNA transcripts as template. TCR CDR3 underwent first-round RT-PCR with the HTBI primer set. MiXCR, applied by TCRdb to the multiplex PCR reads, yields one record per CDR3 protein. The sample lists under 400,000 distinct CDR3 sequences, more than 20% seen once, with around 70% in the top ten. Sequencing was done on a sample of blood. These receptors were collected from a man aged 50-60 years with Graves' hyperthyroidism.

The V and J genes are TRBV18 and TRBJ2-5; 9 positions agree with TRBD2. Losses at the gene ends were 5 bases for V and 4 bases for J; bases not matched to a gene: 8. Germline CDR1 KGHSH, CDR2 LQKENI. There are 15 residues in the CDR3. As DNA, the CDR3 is TGTGCCAGCTCAGGGGTAGCGGGAGTCGGAGAGACCCAGTACTTC. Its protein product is CASSGVAGVGETQYF.

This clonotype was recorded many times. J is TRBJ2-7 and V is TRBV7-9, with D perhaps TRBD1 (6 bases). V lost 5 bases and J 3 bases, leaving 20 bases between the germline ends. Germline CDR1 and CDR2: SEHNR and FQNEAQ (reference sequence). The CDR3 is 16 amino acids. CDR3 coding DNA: TGTGCCAGCAGCCCCGGTCATCCCGGGACAATCTACGAGCAGTACTTC. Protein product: CASSPGHPGTIYEQYF.

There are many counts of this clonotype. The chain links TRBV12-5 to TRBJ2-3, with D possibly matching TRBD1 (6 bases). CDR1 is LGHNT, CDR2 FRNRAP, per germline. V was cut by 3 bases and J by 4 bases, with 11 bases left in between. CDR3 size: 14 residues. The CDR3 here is CASGFNREADTQYF. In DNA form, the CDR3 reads TGTGCTAGTGGTTTTAACAGGGAAGCAGATACGCAGTATTTT.

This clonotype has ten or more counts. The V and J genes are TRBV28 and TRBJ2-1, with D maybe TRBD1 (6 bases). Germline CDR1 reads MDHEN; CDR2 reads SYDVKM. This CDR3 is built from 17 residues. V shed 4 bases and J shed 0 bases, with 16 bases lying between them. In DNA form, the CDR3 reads TGTGCCAGCAGTTCGGGACATCAGGGGACCTCCTACAATGAGCAGTTCTTC. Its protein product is CASSSGHQGTSYNEQFF. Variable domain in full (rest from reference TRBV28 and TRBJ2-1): DVKVTQSSRYLVKRTGEKVFLECVQDMDHENMFWYRQDPGLGLRLIYFSYDVKMKEKGDIPEGYSVSREKKERFSLILESASTNQTSMYLCASSSGHQGTSYNEQFFGPGTRLTVL.

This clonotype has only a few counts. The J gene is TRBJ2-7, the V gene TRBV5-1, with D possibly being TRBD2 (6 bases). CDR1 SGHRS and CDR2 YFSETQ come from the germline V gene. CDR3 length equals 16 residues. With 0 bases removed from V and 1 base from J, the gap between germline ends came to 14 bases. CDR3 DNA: TGCGCCAGCAGCTTGGCTGTGACTAGTCTATCCTACGAGCAGTACTTC. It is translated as CASSLAVTSLSYEQYF.

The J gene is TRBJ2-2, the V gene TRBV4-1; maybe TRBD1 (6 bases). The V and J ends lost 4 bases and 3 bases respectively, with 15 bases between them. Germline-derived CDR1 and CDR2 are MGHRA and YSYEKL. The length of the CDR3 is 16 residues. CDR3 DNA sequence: TGCGCCAGCAGCCGCTCATCCACAGGGTACACCGGGGAGCTGTTTTTT. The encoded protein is CASSRSSTGYTGELFF.

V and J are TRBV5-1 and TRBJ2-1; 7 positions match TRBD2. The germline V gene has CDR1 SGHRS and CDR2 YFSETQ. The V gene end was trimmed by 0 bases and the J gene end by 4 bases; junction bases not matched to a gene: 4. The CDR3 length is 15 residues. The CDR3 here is CASSLGLAEYNEQFF. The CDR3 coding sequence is TGCGCCAGCAGCTTGGGGCTAGCGGAGTACAATGAGCAGTTCTTC.

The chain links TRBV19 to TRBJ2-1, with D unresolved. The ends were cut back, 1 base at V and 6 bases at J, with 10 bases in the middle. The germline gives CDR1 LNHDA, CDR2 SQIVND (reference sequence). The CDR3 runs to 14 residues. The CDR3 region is CASSIGGFTNEQFF. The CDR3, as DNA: TGTGCCAGTAGTATAGGCGGCTTTACCAATGAGCAGTTCTTC.

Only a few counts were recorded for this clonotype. The CDR3 nucleotides are TGCAGCGCCACGGACGCCCGGAGAAGTGAGACCCAGTACTTC. Amino acid sequence: CSATDARRSETQYF. The chain has TRBV29-1 and TRBJ2-5; no reliable D call. The CDR3 loop spans 14 amino acids. Germline CDR1 reads SQVTM; CDR2 reads ANQGSEA. The V gene lost 7 bases and the J gene lost 5 bases, with 20 bases spanning the gap.

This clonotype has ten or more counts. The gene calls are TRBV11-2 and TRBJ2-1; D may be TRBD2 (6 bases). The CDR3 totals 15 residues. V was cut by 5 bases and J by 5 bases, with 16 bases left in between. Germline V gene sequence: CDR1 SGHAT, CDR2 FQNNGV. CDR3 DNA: TGTGCCAGCAGCCGCGGACTAACGAGAGACAATGAGCAGTTCTTC. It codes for CASSRGLTRDNEQFF.

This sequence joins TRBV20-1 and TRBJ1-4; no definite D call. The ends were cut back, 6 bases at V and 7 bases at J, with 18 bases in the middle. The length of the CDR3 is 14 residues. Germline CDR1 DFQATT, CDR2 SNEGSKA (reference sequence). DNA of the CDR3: TGCAGTGCGTCCTCCCACGGGCCGGTTGAAAAACTGTTTTTT. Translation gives CSASSHGPVEKLFF.

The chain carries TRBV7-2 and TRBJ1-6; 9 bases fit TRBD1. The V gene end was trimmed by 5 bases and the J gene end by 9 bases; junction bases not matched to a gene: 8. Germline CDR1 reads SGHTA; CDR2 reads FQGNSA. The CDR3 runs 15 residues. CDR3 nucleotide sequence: TGTGCCAGCAGCCCCGGGACAGGGTATCCTTCACCCCTCCACTTT. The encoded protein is CASSPGTGYPSPLHF. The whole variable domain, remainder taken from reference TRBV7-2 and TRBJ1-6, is GAGVSQSPSNKVTEKGKDVELRCDPISGHTALYWYRQSLGQGLEFLIYFQGNSAPDKSGLPSDRFSAERTGGSVSTLTIQRTQQEDSAVYLCASSPGTGYPSPLHFGNGTRLTVT.

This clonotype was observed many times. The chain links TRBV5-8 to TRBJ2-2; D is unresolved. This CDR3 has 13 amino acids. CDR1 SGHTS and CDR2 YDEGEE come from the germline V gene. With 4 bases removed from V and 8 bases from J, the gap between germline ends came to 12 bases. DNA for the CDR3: TGTGCCAGCAGCCCGGAAATCGAGGGGGAGCTGTTTTTT. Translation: CASSPEIEGELFF. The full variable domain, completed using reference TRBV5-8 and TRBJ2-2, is EAGVTQSPTHLIKTRGQQATLRCSPISGHTSVYWYQQALGLGLQFLLWYDEGEERNRGNFPPRFSGRQFPNYSSELNVNALELEDSALYLCASSPEIEGELFFGEGSRLTVL.

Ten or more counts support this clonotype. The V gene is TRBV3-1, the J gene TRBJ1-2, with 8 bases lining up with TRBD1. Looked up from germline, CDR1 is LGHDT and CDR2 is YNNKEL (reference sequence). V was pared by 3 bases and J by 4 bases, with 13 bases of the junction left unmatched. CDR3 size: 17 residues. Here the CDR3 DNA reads TGTGCCAGCAGCCAGGATCCCCAGGGGGCTGAGACCTATGGCTACACCTTC. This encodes CASSQDPQGAETYGYTF.

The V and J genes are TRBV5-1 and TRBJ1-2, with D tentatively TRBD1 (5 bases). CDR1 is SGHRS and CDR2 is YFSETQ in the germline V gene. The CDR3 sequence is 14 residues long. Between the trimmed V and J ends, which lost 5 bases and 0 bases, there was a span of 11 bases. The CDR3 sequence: CASRGDGANYGYTF. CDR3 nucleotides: TGCGCCAGCAGAGGGGACGGCGCTAACTATGGCTACACCTTC. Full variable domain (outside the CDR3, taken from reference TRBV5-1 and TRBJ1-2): KAGVTQTPRYLIKTRGQQVTLSCSPISGHRSVSWYQQTPGQGLQFLFEYFSETQRNKGNFPGRFSGRQFSNSRSEMNVSTLELGDSALYLCASRGDGANYGYTFGSGTRLTVV.

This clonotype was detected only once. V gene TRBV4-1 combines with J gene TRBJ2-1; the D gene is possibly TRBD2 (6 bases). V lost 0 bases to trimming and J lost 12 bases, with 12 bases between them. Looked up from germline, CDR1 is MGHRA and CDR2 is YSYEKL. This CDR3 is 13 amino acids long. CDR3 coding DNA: TGCGCCAGCAGCCAAGATTCCGCGGGATCGCAGTTCTTC. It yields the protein CASSQDSAGSQFF.

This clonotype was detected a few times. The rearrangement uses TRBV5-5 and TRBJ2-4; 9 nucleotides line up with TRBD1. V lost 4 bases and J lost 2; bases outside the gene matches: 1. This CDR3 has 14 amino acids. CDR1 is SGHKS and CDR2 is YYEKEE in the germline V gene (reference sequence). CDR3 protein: CASSGQGTKNIQYF. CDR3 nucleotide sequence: TGTGCCAGCAGCGGACAGGGGACCAAAAACATTCAGTACTTC.

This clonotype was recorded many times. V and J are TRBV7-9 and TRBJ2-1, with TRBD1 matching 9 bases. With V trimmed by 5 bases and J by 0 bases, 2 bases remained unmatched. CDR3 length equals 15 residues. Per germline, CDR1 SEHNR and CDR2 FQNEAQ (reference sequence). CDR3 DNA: TGTGCCAGCAGCGGGACAGGGAGCTCCTACAATGAGCAGTTCTTC. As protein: CASSGTGSSYNEQFF.

CDR3 bases: TGCGCCAGCAGCTTGGCGTTTCAGAACACTGAAGCTTTCTTT. Translation: CASSLAFQNTEAFF. V usage is TRBV5-1 and J usage is TRBJ1-1; D is undetermined. This CDR3 contains 14 residues. CDR1 is SGHRS and CDR2 is YFSETQ in the germline V gene. V shed 0 bases and J shed 1 base, with 7 bases lying between them. Drawing the rest from reference TRBV5-1 and TRBJ1-1, the complete variable domain is KAGVTQTPRYLIKTRGQQVTLSCSPISGHRSVSWYQQTPGQGLQFLFEYFSETQRNKGNFPGRFSGRQFSNSRSEMNVSTLELGDSALYLCASSLAFQNTEAFFGQGTRLTVV.